These 16 T cell receptor beta chains were sequenced from one sample in a study of blood T cell repertoires in COVID-19 (dated by TCRdb to 2020 to 2022). The receptor library was made with the immunoSEQ multiplex PCR assay. As stored in TCRdb, this immuneACCESS dataset retains in-frame rearrangements with V and J assigned. A fraction of the clones does not appear; measured against another copy, unresolved V genes explain less than half of the discrepancy, and the remainder lacks a known reason. Within this sample are about 70,000 clones, with 75% to 85% of them counted one time only. The top ten clonotypes cover approximately 7% of the sample. Sequenced input: peripheral blood. The receptors derive from a man aged 25 to 40 with COVID-19, enrolled during active disease.

This chain links TRBV20-1 with TRBJ1-4; maybe TRBD1 (5 bases). Germline CDR1 DFQATT, CDR2 SNEGSKA (reference sequence). This CDR3 spans 12 amino acids. Trimming left V 3 bases short and J 5 bases short, with 7 bases between. The CDR3 nucleotides read TGCAGTGCTAGTCGGGGGAATGAAAAACTGTTTTTT. Translating it yields CSASRGNEKLFF.

The chain carries TRBV28 and TRBJ1-2, with 8 nucleotides matching TRBD1. The germline CDR1 and CDR2 sequences are MDHEN and SYDVKM. V was pared by 8 bases and J by 2 bases, with 7 bases of the junction left unmatched. The CDR3 loop spans 14 amino acids. CDR3 protein: CASRLRGLNYGYTF. The CDR3 DNA reads as TGTGCCAGCCGTCTCAGGGGGCTAAACTATGGCTACACCTTC.

The chain employs TRBV11-1 and TRBJ2-1, with D hard to call. The V end was cut by 4 bases, the J end by 0 bases, with 10 bases between. The germline V gene has CDR1 SGHAT and CDR2 FQDESV (reference sequence). The CDR3 length is 15 residues. In DNA form, the CDR3 reads TGTGCCAGCAGCTCCCGCGCCTCCTCCTACAATGAGCAGTTCTTC. Translation gives CASSSRASSYNEQFF.

The V and J genes are TRBV5-4 and TRBJ1-5; 7 bases line up with TRBD1. This CDR3 comprises 17 residues. V shed 0 bases and J 4 bases; nucleotides not matched to a gene: 10. From germline, CDR1 is SGHNT and CDR2 YYREEE (reference sequence). The CDR3 protein is CASSLAHGRGRNQPQHF. Written as DNA, the CDR3 is TGTGCCAGCAGCTTGGCCCATGGCAGGGGGAGAAATCAGCCCCAGCATTTT.

This chain joins TRBV5-6 and TRBJ1-2; D ambiguous. Looked up from germline, CDR1 is SGHDT and CDR2 is YYEEEE. The CDR3 is 15 amino acids. V shed 0 bases and J shed 4 bases, with 13 bases lying between them. The CDR3 sequence is CASSLGEESGYGYTF. CDR3 nucleotide sequence: TGTGCCAGCAGCTTGGGTGAGGAATCTGGCTATGGCTACACCTTC.

The chain employs TRBV27 and TRBJ2-7, with TRBD2 identical over 14 bases. J was trimmed by 4 bases and V by 6 bases; bases with no gene match: 2. The CDR3 loop spans 14 amino acids. From germline, CDR1 is MNHEY and CDR2 SMNVEV (reference sequence). The CDR3 DNA follows: TGTGCCAGCAGCGGACTAGCGGGAGGTTACGAGCAGTACTTC. It is translated as CASSGLAGGYEQYF.

This clone was picked up one time. The J gene is TRBJ1-2, the V gene TRBV21-1. TRBV21-1 is a pseudogene segment. The CDR3 totals 14 residues. CDR3 sequence: CASPYTANLLGYTF. The CDR3 region has the DNA TGTGCCAGCCCCTATACCGCGAATCTTTTAGGCTACACCTTC.

The rearrangement joins TRBV9 to TRBJ2-1; TRBD2 agrees at 11 bases. CDR3 length equals 19 residues. V lost 3 bases and J lost 0; bases outside the gene matches: 11. Germline V gene sequence: CDR1 SGDLS, CDR2 YYNGEE. The CDR3, as DNA: TGTGCCAGCAGCGCCGAAGGGTCTAGCGGGGGGAGCTCCTACAATGAGCAGTTCTTC. Its translation: CASSAEGSSGGSSYNEQFF.

The chain couples TRBV19 to TRBJ2-2; TRBD1 matches 9 bases. Germline V CDR1 and CDR2: LNHDA, SQIVND (reference sequence). This CDR3 has 14 amino acids. With 8 bases clipped from V and 6 bases from J, the junction kept 7 bases outside the gene matches. DNA of the CDR3: TGTGCCAGTGGCCGGGACAGGGAAGCCGGGGAGCTGTTTTTT. Translated, it gives CASGRDREAGELFF.

This chain joins TRBV7-2 and TRBJ2-7, with TRBD2 matching 8 bases. V dropped 5 bases and J dropped 6; count of bases not matched to a gene: 3. Germline CDR1 reads SGHTA; CDR2 reads FQGNSA. This CDR3 has 12 residues. The CDR3 is CASSPLAGEQYF. The CDR3 DNA reads TGTGCCAGCAGCCCCCTAGCGGGCGAGCAGTACTTC.

The chain carries TRBV25-1 and TRBJ1-1; 7 bases fit TRBD1. Germline V CDR1 and CDR2: MGHDK, SYGVNS. The ends lost 2 bases at V and 0 bases at J; junction bases unmatched: 3. The length of the CDR3 is 15 residues. Here the CDR3 DNA reads TGTGCCAGCAGTGAAGAGACAGGGTTGAACACTGAAGCTTTCTTT. Encoded protein: CASSEETGLNTEAFF.

This clone was seen only once. The chain carries TRBV6-6 and TRBJ2-1, with a possible D match to TRBD2 (6 bases). The CDR3 loop spans 14 amino acids. CDR1 and CDR2 from the germline V gene are MNHNY and SVGAGI (reference sequence). V was cut by 4 bases and J by 6 bases, with 13 bases left in between. As DNA, the CDR3 is TGTGCCAGCAGTTTCCAGGGAGGTAGCAATGAGCAGTTCTTC. Translated: CASSFQGGSNEQFF.

The rearrangement uses TRBV5-5 and TRBJ1-2, with TRBD1 as a possible D gene (6 bases). The length of the CDR3 is 12 residues. V shed 0 bases and J shed 7 bases, with 7 bases lying between them. Germline loops: CDR1 SGHKS, CDR2 YYEKEE (reference sequence). CDR3 region: CASSLEGGGYTF. CDR3 DNA: TGTGCCAGCAGCTTGGAAGGGGGTGGCTACACCTTC.

CDR3 in DNA: TGTGCCAGCAGTTTTGGACAGGGGACCTACGAGCAGTACTTC. Translation gives CASSFGQGTYEQYF. The chain joins TRBV6-5 to TRBJ2-7; 9 bases align to TRBD1. CDR1 is MNHEY and CDR2 is SVGAGI in the germline V gene. V lost 4 bases, J lost 2 bases, and 3 bases stayed unmatched. This CDR3 spans 14 amino acids.

DNA of the CDR3: TGTGCCAGCAGCGTGGGATCTAGCGGGTTCACAGATACGCAGTATTTT. Translated: CASSVGSSGFTDTQYF. The chain employs TRBV9 and TRBJ2-3; the match to TRBD2 covers 8 bases. With V trimmed by 2 bases and J by 2 bases, 7 bases remained unmatched. Germline loops: CDR1 SGDLS, CDR2 YYNGEE. CDR3 length: 16 amino acids.

This clone was detected only a few times. In DNA form, the CDR3 reads TGTGCCAGTAGCGACAGGGGCGTCTACGAGCAGTACTTC. This gives the protein CASSDRGVYEQYF. V gene TRBV19 combines with J gene TRBJ2-7; TRBD1 aligns across 8 bases. The CDR3 is 13 residues long. Germline V gene data show CDR1 as LNHDA and CDR2 as SQIVND (reference sequence). Trimming cost V 6 bases and J 3 bases; bases outside gene matches: 4.